This paragraph reports one T cell receptor (beta chain). The germline V gene encodes CDR1 MDHEN and CDR2 SYDVKM. Trimming took 6 bases from V and 2 from J; bases not matched to a gene: 7. The CDR3 has 15 residues. Collection of blood occurred at baseline, at cycle 4 day 1, and at cycle 7 day 1. These data are taken from a study of OX40 agonist ivuxolimab in advanced cancers. The wider study: Six ivuxolimab dose levels, 0.01 to 10 mg/kg, were given intravenously every 2 weeks.

Only in-frame clones appear in the TCRdb table, and some are missing; sequencing was by immunoSEQ multiplex PCR. The sample yields roughly 65,000 clones, around 88% seen once. The chain carries TRBV28 and TRBJ2-5, with 9 bases lining up with TRBD2. The sample consisted of CD4+ or CD8+ T cells sorted from blood, taken in a trial of the OX40 agonist ivuxolimab. The TCR was taken from an adult with an advanced solid tumor such as melanoma, head and neck, liver or kidney cancer. Written as DNA, the CDR3 is TGTGCCAGCAGGCAGGGCGGGGGGGGTCAAGAGACCCAGTACTTC. Protein sequence: CASRQGGGGQETQYF.